This TCR beta chain comes out of a study of shared clonotypes between healthy human individuals. Study outcomes and limitations: It was expected that sequencing depth would affect clonotype sharing among donors.

As for this clone: Its antigen remains unknown.

The CDR3 totals 12 residues. The germline V gene encodes CDR1 LNHNV and CDR2 YYDKDF (reference sequence). Trimming stripped 5 bases from V and 7 bases from J, with 12 bases between. The authors ran the assay at deep level. The table came from immunoSEQ multiplex PCR; TCRdb's copy has only in-frame clones and leaves some out. The table includes roughly 520,000 clones, roughly 95% detected once. The chain couples TRBV15 to TRBJ2-7, with D perhaps assigned TRBD1 or TRBD2 (5 bases each). Sample: naive CD4+ T cells sorted from blood. Subset: CD45RA+ positively selected. This TCR came from a woman aged 25 to 39 in good health. The CDR3 region is CATSGTWGEQYF. CDR3 sequence (DNA): TGTGCCACCAGCGGGACGTGGGGGGAGCAGTACTTC. The full variable domain, completed using reference TRBV15 and TRBJ2-7, is DAMVIQNPRYQVTQFGKPVTLSCSQTLNHNVMYWYQQKSSQAPKLLFHYYDKDFNNEADTPDNFQSRRPNTSFCFLDIRSPGLGDTAMYLCATSGTWGEQYFGPGTRLTVT.